These T cell receptor beta chains were read from a single sample in a study of regulatory T cells in long-lasting Graves disease. TCRdb itself ran the multiplex PCR reads through MiXCR, one entry per CDR3 protein. The table lists about 540,000 distinct CDR3 sequences, about 13% of them singletons. This sample also appeared in a second study, on T cells in Graves' hyperthyroidism and ophthalmopathy.

This sample comprised peripheral blood mononuclear cells (PBMCs), obtained at new diagnosis, from a patient treated with antithyroid drugs. The receptors shown here come from a man aged 30 to 45 with Graves disease. Both conserved end residues are part of each CDR3. The D gene is left open where the match is weak. Where a row states a size, it is once, few, many or the class of an expanded clone; other rows omit it.

>many|TRBD2|TRBJ2-3|TRBV7-9
CASSLIAGGRAFTDTQYF
TGTGCCAGCAGCTTAATAGCGGGAGGACGAGCCTTCACAGATACGCAGTATTTT
>few|.|TRBJ2-4|TRBV29-1
CSVGQVAENIQYF
TGCAGCGTTGGCCAGGTAGCCGAAAACATTCAGTACTTC
>many|TRBD1|TRBJ2-7|TRBV11-2
CASSPGQGPYEQYF
TGTGCCAGCAGTCCGGGACAGGGGCCCTACGAGCAGTACTTC
>few|TRBD1|TRBJ1-3|TRBV20-1
CSARDPGQGASSGNTIYF
TGCAGTGCTAGAGACCCGGGACAGGGAGCATCCTCTGGAAACACCATATATTTT
>many|TRBD1|TRBJ2-3|TRBV5-1
CASSLGTGSSTDTQYF
TGCGCCAGCAGCTTGGGGACAGGGAGTAGCACAGATACGCAGTATTTT
>many|TRBD2|TRBJ2-1|TRBV20-1
CSANRVTRGAVWFF
TGCAGTGCCAACAGGGTTACGCGGGGGGCAGTGTGGTTCTTC
>many|.|TRBJ2-7|TRBV20-1
CSASPTFAQGEQYF
TGCAGTGCTAGCCCAACCTTTGCGCAAGGCGAGCAGTACTTC
>many|.|TRBJ2-1|TRBV12-5
CASGSRDGSEFF
TGTGCTAGTGGTTCGCGGGACGGCTCGGAGTTCTTC
>many|.|TRBJ1-5|TRBV20-1
CSASAGANQPQHF
TGCAGTGCTAGTGCCGGTGCCAATCAGCCCCAGCATTTT
>.|.|TRBJ2-7|TRBV27
CASTLSATSYEQYF
TGTGCCAGCACCCTATCGGCGACTTCCTACGAGCAGTACTTC
>many|.|TRBJ2-2|TRBV5-1
CASSLETLGWLFF
TGCGCCAGCAGCTTGGAGACCTTAGGGTGGCTGTTTTTT
>many|.|TRBJ2-2|TRBV4-1
CASSQEPYTGELFF
TGCGCCAGCAGCCAAGAGCCGTACACCGGGGAGCTGTTTTTT
>many|TRBD1|TRBJ1-1|TRBV5-1
CASSLAGGTENTEAFF
TGCGCCAGCAGCTTGGCAGGAGGGACAGAGAACACTGAAGCTTTCTTT
>many|.|TRBJ2-7|TRBV13
CASSSWGSGSYEQYF
TGTGCCAGCAGCTCTTGGGGTAGCGGCTCCTACGAGCAGTACTTC
>many|TRBD2|TRBJ2-1|TRBV12-3/TRBV12-4
CASSSSSGYDEQFF
TGTGCCAGCAGTTCTTCTAGCGGGTATGATGAGCAGTTCTTC
>few|.|TRBJ2-7|TRBV7-2
CASSLGADRYYEQYF
TGTGCCAGCAGCTTGGGGGCGGACAGATACTACGAGCAGTACTTC